A selection of T cell receptor beta chains follows, all from one sample in a study of blood T cell repertoires in COVID-19. Repertoires were generated with immunoSEQ multiplex PCR, while TCRdb's copy carries only in-frame clones and drops some. The sample contains 50,000 or so clones, approximately 88% of which appear only once. The sample was peripheral blood. These receptors came from a human donor in a cohort sampled during active COVID-19. The CDR3 runs from the conserved cysteine through the conserved F or W.

TRBJ2-1 TRBV2 CASSSPGGDEQFF
TRBJ1-6 TRBV30 CAWRTPGDNSPLHF
TRBJ1-2 TRBV9 CASSVAQGIRYTF
TRBJ2-7 TRBV5-8 CASSPQRGRGRDEQYF
TRBJ1-6 TRBV11-3 CASSILTGAIDSPLHF
TRBJ2-1 TRBV28 CASRLQGTDEQFF
TRBJ1-5 TRBV2 CASSEGETDSNQPQHF
TRBJ1-4 TRBV6-5 CASRLLQGTNEKLFF
TRBJ2-3 TRBV7-2 CASSAAGSDTQYF
TRBJ2-7 TRBV11-2 CASSLPAGGPSEQYF
TRBJ1-1 TRBV9 CASSATIAPNTEAFF
TRBJ2-4 TRBV3-1/TRBV3-2 CASSPLAGSNIQYF
TRBJ2-5 TRBV3-1/TRBV3-2 CASSMRRGQETQYF
TRBJ2-1 TRBV18 CASSPRTTWSNEQFF
TRBJ2-7 TRBV5-6 CASSLAGADYEQYF
TRBJ2-3 TRBV5-1 CASSATSTGTDTQYF
TRBJ2-1 TRBV4-3 CASSQETPRSSYNEQFF
TRBJ2-1 TRBV19 CATIRGGAYNEQFF
TRBJ2-1 TRBV11-2 CASSLARGGNEQFF
TRBJ2-7 TRBV6-1 CASSEGTGGLYEQYF
TRBJ1-5 TRBV19 CASSMGRVGNQPQHF
TRBJ2-5 TRBV5-1 CASSLYGSQETQYF
TRBJ2-1 TRBV19 CASSAGTVYNEQFF
TRBJ1-4 TRBV6-1 CASSENLASGKLFF
TRBJ2-1 TRBV5-1 CASSLSTAYNEQFF
TRBJ2-5 TRBV4-1 CASSGRVAGTQETQYF
TRBJ2-1 TRBV9 CASSAGLADFNEQFF
TRBJ2-7 TRBV28 CASSPTYEQYF
TRBJ1-4 TRBV6-6 CASSYGGGGGEKLFF
TRBJ1-5 TRBV4-1 CASSQGLGQLGSNQPQHF
TRBJ2-1 TRBV7-2 CASSLVASGNNEQFF
TRBJ2-1 TRBV3-1/TRBV3-2 CASSQGGQGTWNEQFF
TRBJ2-1 TRBV7-3 CASSPRLGEGYNEQFF
TRBJ1-1 TRBV10-2 CASRLQGPTEAFF
TRBJ1-2 TRBV25-1 CASLRTGGSYGYTF
TRBJ2-1 TRBV7-9 CASSSVLAGGEQFF
TRBJ2-5 TRBV7-2 CASSPARGSQETQYF